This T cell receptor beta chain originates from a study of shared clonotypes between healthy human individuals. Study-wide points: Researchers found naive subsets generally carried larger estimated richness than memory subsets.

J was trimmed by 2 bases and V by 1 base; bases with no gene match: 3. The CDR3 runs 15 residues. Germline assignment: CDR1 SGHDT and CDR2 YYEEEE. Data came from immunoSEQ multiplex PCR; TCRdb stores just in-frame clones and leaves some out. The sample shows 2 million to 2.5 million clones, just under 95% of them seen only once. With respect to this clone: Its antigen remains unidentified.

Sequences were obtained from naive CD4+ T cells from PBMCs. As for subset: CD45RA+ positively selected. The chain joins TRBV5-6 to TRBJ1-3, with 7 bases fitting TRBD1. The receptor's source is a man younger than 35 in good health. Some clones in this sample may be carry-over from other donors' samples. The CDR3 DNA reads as TGTGCCAGCAGCTTGAGAGGGGGCACTGGAAACACCATATATTTT. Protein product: CASSLRGGTGNTIYF. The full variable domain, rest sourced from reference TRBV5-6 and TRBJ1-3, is DAGVTQSPTHLIKTRGQQVTLRCSPKSGHDTVSWYQQALGQGPQFIFQYYEEEERQRGNFPDRFSGHQFPNYSSELNVNALLLGDSALYLCASSLRGGTGNTIYFGEGSWLTVV.